These T cell receptor beta chains were read from a single sample in a study of T cells after posttransplantation cyclophosphamide. This table comes from immunoSEQ multiplex PCR, and its TCRdb copy is limited to in-frame clones, with some not included. Counted here are around 600 clones, over 70% occurring once; the ten biggest clones make up less than 30%. Sequencing used memory CD8+ T cells sorted from blood. These TCRs come from a middle-aged man in good health, CMV-negative, and a related stem cell transplant donor. Both conserved end residues are part of each CDR3.

CDR3	length	V	J
CASSVSAAFGNEQFF	15	TRBV9	TRBJ2-1
CASSDGTGSSQPQHF	15	TRBV6-9	TRBJ1-5
CSVDAERTDTQYF	13	TRBV29-1	TRBJ2-3
CATLPDRTSGNTIYF	15	TRBV6-1	TRBJ1-3
CASRLPGVNQPQHF	14	TRBV28	TRBJ1-5
CASSTGQGGMNTEAFF	16	TRBV7-2	TRBJ1-1
CASSIPVGRLATYEQYF	17	TRBV21-1	TRBJ2-7
CASSYSGRYYEQYF	14	TRBV6-5	TRBJ2-7
CASSLGGTAYGYTF	14	TRBV7-9	TRBJ1-2
CASSGTRDYTDTQYF	15	TRBV6-6	TRBJ2-3
CASGNTGLAGVNEQYF	16	TRBV28	TRBJ2-7
CATSRESGMSTEAFF	15	TRBV15	TRBJ1-1
CASSLYGGGGSTYNEQFF	18	TRBV27	TRBJ2-1
CASDRGWGETQYF	13	TRBV11-1	TRBJ2-5
CASSQGYRGLYNEQFF	16	TRBV14	TRBJ2-1
CASSEGTSGSSEQFF	15	TRBV6-1	TRBJ2-1
CATCRLATSTDTQYF	15	TRBV6-6	TRBJ2-3
CASSQALEGGQPQHF	15	TRBV4-2	TRBJ1-5
CASSEGQGADTQYF	14	TRBV6-1	TRBJ2-3
CSVEEGAGDSGELFF	15	TRBV29-1	TRBJ2-2
CASSQGGQGAGTGELFF	17	TRBV4-1	TRBJ2-2
CATSREEGDGYTF	13	TRBV15	TRBJ1-2
CASSQVGGRAEYEQYF	16	TRBV4-1	TRBJ2-7
CASSLGGGLYYEQYF	15	TRBV5-4	TRBJ2-7
CATSRERGYLINEQFF	16	TRBV15	TRBJ2-1
CASSIFLLGQDSNYEQYF	18	TRBV19	TRBJ2-7
CASSLGHTNTEAFF	14	TRBV13	TRBJ1-1
CSVVFRGMDTEAFF	14	TRBV29-1	TRBJ1-1
CASSLGQGNYEQYF	14	TRBV28	TRBJ2-7
CASSQLAGVHDNEQFF	16	TRBV5-1	TRBJ2-1
CASSSFGTGGNYGYTF	16	TRBV25-1	TRBJ1-2
CASSLVGSGANVLTF	15	TRBV7-3	TRBJ2-6
CASSEGEEGYEQYF	14	TRBV6-1	NA
CASRPLAGGSYEQYF	15	TRBV6-5	TRBJ2-7
CASSEASSGSNTEAFF	16	TRBV6-1	TRBJ1-1
CASSLTATANSPLHF	15	TRBV28	TRBJ1-6
CASSYVWTTSGNTIYF	16	TRBV6-6	TRBJ1-3
CSVDPVGTGNEQHF	14	TRBV29-1	TRBJ2-7
CASRSDLAGGGTDTQYF	17	TRBV5-4	TRBJ2-3
CASASAGELFF	11	TRBV9	TRBJ2-2
CASSPLTGGVNIQYF	15	TRBV28	TRBJ2-4
CASSPQLAGYQETQYF	16	TRBV28	TRBJ2-5
CASSLPSGSGTDTQYF	16	TRBV19	TRBJ2-3
CASKSGYTF	9	TRBV27	TRBJ1-2
CASSLSQTSGSFEQYF	16	TRBV11-1	TRBJ2-7
CASSRPGTRTYNEQFF	16	TRBV4-1	TRBJ2-1
CATVAAGTGGYEQYF	15	TRBV10-3	TRBJ2-7
CASSDGGSSNEQFF	14	TRBV6-4	TRBJ2-1
CASIFRDTGSYNEQFF	16	TRBV10-1	TRBJ2-1
CSTRLADSYEQYF	13	TRBV29-1	TRBJ2-7
CASNSGTGVITDTQYF	16	TRBV25-1	TRBJ2-3
CASRPEMGGSADTQYF	16	TRBV28	TRBJ2-3
CASLPLAGANTEAFF	15	TRBV5-1	TRBJ1-1
CATLKGDEQYF	11	TRBV5-4	TRBJ2-7
CAWSGPRYNEQFF	13	TRBV30	TRBJ2-1